This TCR beta chain was retrieved from a study of blood T cell repertoires in COVID-19. In the study overall: Researchers got acute and convalescent COVID-19 samples from the United States, Italy and Spain. PBMCs, B-cell-depleted T cells, or T cells provided the cDNA or gDNA that made up the material.

The germline gives CDR1 ENHRY, CDR2 SYGVKD. With 0 bases removed from V and 1 base from J, the gap between germline ends came to 6 bases. The CDR3 covers 14 residues. Original data processing: Nucleated cell number was recorded as an estimate derived from reference gene primer amplification. Sequencing was performed with immunoSEQ multiplex PCR; in TCRdb, only in-frame clones are kept and a portion is missing. V and J calls and clone size are copied from that table; D and trimming were computed from the DNA. There are approximately 97,000 clones in the sample; roughly 86% occur only once, and 3% lies in the top ten.

What was sequenced was peripheral blood. The V gene is TRBV10-3, the J gene TRBJ1-1; D remains ambiguous. The TCR sequence derives from a man aged 50 to 59 with active or convalescent COVID-19. DNA for the CDR3: TGTGCCATCAGTGAGTCGCCAGGGAACACTGAAGCTTTCTTT. It codes for CAISESPGNTEAFF.